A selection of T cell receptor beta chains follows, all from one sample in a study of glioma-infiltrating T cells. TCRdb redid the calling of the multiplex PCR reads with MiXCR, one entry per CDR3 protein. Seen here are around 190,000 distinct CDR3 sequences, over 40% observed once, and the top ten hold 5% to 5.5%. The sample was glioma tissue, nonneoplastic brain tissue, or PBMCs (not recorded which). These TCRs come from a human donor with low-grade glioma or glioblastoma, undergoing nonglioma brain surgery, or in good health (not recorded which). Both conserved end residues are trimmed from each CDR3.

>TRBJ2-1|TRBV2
ASSEVKGDNEQF
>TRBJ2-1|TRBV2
ASRDSGTPYNEQF
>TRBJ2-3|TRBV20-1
SAQAPPLEGRGTDTQY
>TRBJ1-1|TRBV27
ASRGTGPNTEAL
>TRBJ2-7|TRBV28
ASGYKEQY
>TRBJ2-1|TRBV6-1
ASSPGTNEQF
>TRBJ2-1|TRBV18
ASSPPDRAGF
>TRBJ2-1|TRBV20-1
SAREGRRNEQF
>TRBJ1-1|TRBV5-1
ASSLSNAMNTEAF
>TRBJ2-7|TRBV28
ASTLGDRPYEQY
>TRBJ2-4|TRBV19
ASSIQGSKNIQY
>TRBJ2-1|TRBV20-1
SAEGGETYNEQF
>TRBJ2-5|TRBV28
ASSRPLVRGEETQH
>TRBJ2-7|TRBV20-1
SFAGALSYEQY
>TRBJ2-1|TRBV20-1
SARRGGGNNEQF
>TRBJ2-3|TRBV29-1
SVDLGGRSTDTQY